These 24 T cell receptor beta chains were all obtained from the same sample, sequenced in a study of blood T cell repertoires in COVID-19. Assay used: immunoSEQ multiplex PCR; TCRdb lists only in-frame clones, some missing. Found here are about 110,000 clones, 75% to 85% of them singletons; the top ten hold 5% to 8%. Sequenced material: peripheral blood. The receptors shown here come from a man older than 75 with COVID-19, enrolled during active disease.

The rearrangement uses TRBV7-9 and TRBJ1-1; TRBD1 might be the D (5 bases). Trimming pared 6 bases from V and 1 base from J, leaving 9 bases between. This CDR3 is 13 amino acids long. The germline gives CDR1 SEHNR, CDR2 FQNEAQ (reference sequence). The CDR3 coding sequence is TGTGCCAGCAGTGCACAGGCGAACACTGAAGCTTTCTTT. Amino acid sequence: CASSAQANTEAFF.

The chain uses TRBV11-3 and TRBJ2-7; 8 bases are shared with TRBD1. The length of the CDR3 is 13 residues. Trimming at V came to 5 bases and at J to 6 bases, leaving 6 bases not matched to a gene. Germline loops: CDR1 SGHNT, CDR2 YENEEA. This CDR3 is CASSKDRVSEQYF. In DNA, the CDR3 is TGTGCCAGCAGCAAGGACAGGGTGTCCGAGCAGTACTTC.

The table lists this clone with a count of one. The gene calls are TRBV9 and TRBJ2-1; D may be TRBD2 (6 bases). This CDR3 is 14 amino acids long. Germline V gene data show CDR1 as SGDLS and CDR2 as YYNGEE. The V gene lost 0 bases and the J gene lost 4 bases, with 8 bases spanning the gap. The CDR3 here is CASSVGLVYNEQFF. The CDR3 nucleotides read TGTGCCAGCAGCGTAGGACTAGTTTACAATGAGCAGTTCTTC.

The chain recombines TRBV30 with TRBJ2-3; D is ambiguous. V was cut by 2 bases and J by 0 bases, with 6 bases left in between. This CDR3 spans 13 amino acids. Germline V gives CDR1 GTSNPN, CDR2 SVGIG (reference sequence). The CDR3 reads CAWSLSSTDTQYF. The CDR3 bases are TGTGCCTGGAGTTTGTCTAGCACAGATACGCAGTATTTT. The variable domain in full, with the rest retrieved from reference TRBV30 and TRBJ2-3, is SQTIHQWPATLVQPVGSPLSLECTVEGTSNPNLYWYRQAAGRGLQLLFYSVGIGQISSEVPQNLSASRPQDRQFILSSKKLLLSDSGFYLCAWSLSSTDTQYFGPGTRLTVL.

The rearrangement uses TRBV15 and TRBJ1-5; D is unresolved. Germline values: CDR1 LNHNV, CDR2 YYDKDF (reference sequence). The CDR3 runs to 17 residues. Trimming pared 5 bases from V and 6 bases from J, leaving 23 bases between. The CDR3 DNA reads as TGTGCCACCAGCCCTCTGGGGTTCGAGGGAGGCGTTCAGCCCCAGCATTTT. This translates into CATSPLGFEGGVQPQHF.

This chain links TRBV5-1 with TRBJ1-3, with 11 positions matching TRBD1. Trimming removed 4 bases from V and 2 bases from J; junction bases left unmatched: 5. The CDR3 loop spans 16 amino acids. CDR1 and CDR2 from the germline V gene are SGHRS and YFSETQ. The CDR3: CASSVMGQGAGNTIYF. CDR3 in DNA: TGCGCCAGCAGCGTAATGGGACAGGGGGCTGGAAACACCATATATTTT.

This chain uses TRBV6-2 or TRBV6-3 with TRBJ1-1; D is unresolved. The V gene lost 1 base and the J gene lost 1 base, with 4 bases spanning the gap. CDR3 size: 13 residues. Germline V gives CDR1 MNHEY, CDR2 SVGEGT. For the CDR3, the DNA is TGTGCCAGCAGTTACTGGAGGAACACTGAAGCTTTCTTT. It codes for CASSYWRNTEAFF.

The V and J genes are TRBV11-2 and TRBJ1-2; TRBD1 matches 8 bases. Germline V CDR1 and CDR2: SGHAT, FQNNGV. This CDR3 has 14 residues. Trimming cost V 0 bases and J 6 bases; bases outside gene matches: 3. The CDR3 bases are TGTGCCAGCAGCTTAGATACAGGGGGAAATGGCTACACCTTC. This gives the protein CASSLDTGGNGYTF.

This clone has only a few counts. The same CDR3 arises from other DNA sequences in this sample as well. V and J are TRBV7-9 and TRBJ2-1, with TRBD1 identical over 8 bases. With 5 bases clipped from V and 4 bases from J, the junction kept 7 bases outside the gene matches. Germline values: CDR1 SEHNR, CDR2 FQNEAQ (reference sequence). The CDR3 length is 15 residues. This CDR3 reads CASSHRDRPYNEQFF. The CDR3 DNA follows: TGTGCCAGCAGCCACCGGGACAGGCCTTACAATGAGCAGTTCTTC.

The chain is built from TRBV2 and TRBJ1-1, with 7 bases that match TRBD1. Germline V gene data show CDR1 as SNHLY and CDR2 as FYNNEI. The trim removed 5 bases at V and 4 bases at J, leaving 7 bases unmatched. CDR3 size: 14 residues. CDR3 loop: CASSLTGSGTEAFF. CDR3 bases: TGTGCCAGCAGTCTGACAGGGAGTGGCACTGAAGCTTTCTTT. Based on the CDR3 plus reference TRBV2 and TRBJ1-1, the full variable domain is EPEVTQTPSHQVTQMGQEVILRCVPISNHLYFYWYRQILGQKVEFLVSFYNNEISEKSEIFDDQFSVERPDGSNFTLKIRSTKLEDSAMYFCASSLTGSGTEAFFGQGTRLTVV.

The chain joins TRBV25-1 to TRBJ1-6, with D uncertain. The CDR3 consists of 12 residues. Trimming removed 4 bases at V and 7 bases at J, with 5 bases between. CDR1 is MGHDK and CDR2 is SYGVNS in the germline V gene. The CDR3 DNA reads TGTGCCAGCAGTGCCCAGAATTCACCCCTCCACTTT. This gives the protein CASSAQNSPLHF. The full variable domain, rest sourced from reference TRBV25-1 and TRBJ1-6, is EADIYQTPRYLVIGTGKKITLECSQTMGHDKMYWYQQDPGMELHLIHYSYGVNSTEKGDLSSESTVSRIRTEHFPLTLESARPSHTSQYLCASSAQNSPLHFGNGTRLTVT.

Only a few counts were recorded for this clone. The V and J genes are TRBV18 and TRBJ2-2; D unclear. V lost 3 bases to trimming and J lost 0 bases, with 8 bases between them. The CDR3 totals 15 residues. Germline CDR1 and CDR2: KGHSH and LQKENI. Written as DNA, the CDR3 is TGTGCCAGCTCACCGGCAGGCGCGAACACCGGGGAGCTGTTTTTT. Translating gives CASSPAGANTGELFF.

The chain is built from TRBV10-3 and TRBJ2-3; the match to TRBD1 covers 8 bases. The V gene end was trimmed by 6 bases and the J gene end by 2 bases; junction bases not matched to a gene: 7. The CDR3 length is 15 residues. CDR1 is ENHRY and CDR2 is SYGVKD in the germline V gene. The CDR3 sequence is CAIRGQAMSTDTQYF. The CDR3 nucleotides read TGTGCCATCAGGGGACAGGCCATGTCCACAGATACGCAGTATTTT.

The chain combines TRBV19 with TRBJ1-1; TRBD1 aligns across 8 bases. Germline V gives CDR1 LNHDA, CDR2 SQIVND (reference sequence). J lost 11 bases, V lost 5 bases, and 7 bases had no gene match. This CDR3 is built from 12 residues. This CDR3 is CASSVGTGGAFF. DNA of the CDR3: TGTGCCAGTAGTGTCGGGACAGGAGGGGCTTTCTTT.

V usage is TRBV9 and J usage is TRBJ2-6; no clear D gene. This CDR3 comprises 15 residues. Trimming stripped 0 bases from V and 4 bases from J, with 8 bases between. In germline, CDR1 is SGDLS, CDR2 YYNGEE. The CDR3 region is CASSVVSTGANVLTF. In DNA form, the CDR3 reads TGTGCCAGCAGCGTAGTCTCCACAGGGGCCAACGTCCTGACTTTC.

Comments on this clone: One junction end disagrees with the germline gene, perhaps due to a read error. This specimen includes other DNA sequences encoding the same CDR3. This chain links TRBV6-5 with TRBJ2-6, with TRBD1 as a possible D gene (6 bases). The CDR3 is made up of 15 amino acids. CDR1 and CDR2 (germline): MNHEY, SVGAGI. The CDR3 reads CASSPQGSGANVLTF. DNA of the CDR3: TGTGCCAGCAGCCCACAGGGATCTGGGGCCAACGTCCTAACTTTC.

This chain connects TRBV11-3 to TRBJ2-1; D is unresolved. The germline V and J ends were trimmed by 1 base and 4 bases, with 11 bases remaining between them. Germline V gives CDR1 SGHNT, CDR2 YENEEA. This CDR3 comprises 15 residues. CDR3 protein: CASSLGATKYNEQFF. The CDR3 DNA sequence: TGTGCCAGCAGCTTAGGGGCGACCAAATACAATGAGCAGTTCTTC.

The chain recombines TRBV11-2 with TRBJ1-4, with D perhaps matching TRBD1 (5 bases). V was trimmed by 5 bases and J by 5 bases, leaving 9 bases between them. The germline gives CDR1 SGHAT, CDR2 FQNNGV. The CDR3 loop spans 13 amino acids. The CDR3 protein is CASSKGINEKLFF. The CDR3 DNA sequence: TGTGCCAGCAGCAAGGGGATAAATGAAAAACTGTTTTTT.

As DNA, the CDR3 is TGTGCCAGCAGCGCAGGACTGAGCTCCTACAATGAGCAGTTCTTC. Translated: CASSAGLSSYNEQFF. This chain links TRBV7-3 with TRBJ2-1, with D possibly matching TRBD2 (5 bases). V was shortened by 5 bases and J by 0 bases, with 11 bases between the two germline ends. The V gene's germline CDR1 is SGHTA and CDR2 FQGTGA. The CDR3 sequence is 15 residues long. The full variable domain, in which reference TRBV7-3 and TRBJ2-1 provide the parts outside the CDR3, is GAGVSQTPSNKVTEKGKYVELRCDPISGHTALYWYRQSLGQGPEFLIYFQGTGAADDSGLPNDRFFAVRPEGSVSTLKIQRTERGDSAVYLCASSAGLSSYNEQFFGPGTRLTVL.

This clone came up a few times. The chain links TRBV10-3 to TRBJ1-4; D not resolved. The CDR3 is made up of 18 amino acids. Looked up from germline, CDR1 is ENHRY and CDR2 is SYGVKD. Between the trimmed V and J ends, which lost 0 bases and 0 bases, there was a span of 14 bases. The CDR3 DNA reads as TGTGCCATCAGTGAGTCGACACAGTTGGGTGCAACTAATGAAAAACTGTTTTTT. This sequence encodes CAISESTQLGATNEKLFF.

The gene calls are TRBV9 and TRBJ2-5, with TRBD1 identical over 8 bases. CDR1 and CDR2 (germline): SGDLS, YYNGEE. The junction had 6 bases not matched to a gene; V was cut back by 3 bases and J by 5 bases. The CDR3 runs 14 residues. The CDR3 here is CASSETGAGETQYF. DNA for the CDR3: TGTGCCAGCAGCGAGACAGGGGCGGGTGAGACCCAGTACTTC.

This clone was picked up one time. The chain links TRBV5-6 to TRBJ2-2; 11 nucleotides agree with TRBD1. The length of the CDR3 is 16 residues. V was pared by 4 bases and J by 7 bases, with 9 bases of the junction left unmatched. Germline CDR1 reads SGHDT; CDR2 reads YYEEEE. This chain's CDR3 is CASSPARTGGGGELFF. In DNA form, the CDR3 reads TGTGCCAGCAGCCCAGCTAGGACAGGGGGCGGCGGGGAGCTGTTTTTT.

This chain joins TRBV4-1 and TRBJ1-5; TRBD1 matches at 10 bases. This CDR3 spans 19 amino acids. V dropped 0 bases and J dropped 0; count of bases not matched to a gene: 8. Germline loops: CDR1 MGHRA, CDR2 YSYEKL. CDR3 DNA sequence: TGCGCCAGCAGCCAAGATGCGGGACAGGGGATTTATAGCAATCAGCCCCAGCATTTT. Protein sequence: CASSQDAGQGIYSNQPQHF.

The chain combines TRBV4-1 with TRBJ2-1; TRBD2 is a possible D gene (6 bases). V was trimmed by 7 bases and J by 0 bases, leaving 16 bases between them. The germline gives CDR1 MGHRA, CDR2 YSYEKL. There are 16 residues in the CDR3. The CDR3, as DNA: TGCGCCAGCACCCAGTCTCGCGGGAACTCCTACAATGAGCAGTTCTTC. This sequence encodes CASTQSRGNSYNEQFF.